This TCR beta chain comes out of a study of T cell repertoires in cytomegalovirus infection. Study-wide context: As its CMV epitopes, the study selected recently identified HLA-C-restricted and well-studied HLA-B-restricted targets. An indication of both CMV infection and matching HLA type came from public TCR beta signatures. General observations from the study: CMV-specific TCR beta clonotypes restricted by HLA-C were the ones dominating the ex vivo response. Individuals carrying CMV plus the relevant HLA were identified by cumulative frequency of public TCR beta families.

TCRdb itself ran the reads through MiXCR, one entry per CDR3 protein. This table has about 120,000 distinct CDR3 sequences, around 30% appearing once. With 1 base removed from V and 1 base from J, the gap between germline ends came to 10 bases. The germline gives CDR1 SGHVS, CDR2 FQNEAQ. The length of the CDR3 is 15 residues. This clonotype was picked up many times. The antigen is undetermined. Sample: CD8+ T cells from cultured PBMCs, taken from culture after CMV antigen stimulation. V usage is TRBV7-8 and J usage is TRBJ1-2; D gene uncertain. This clonotype originated in a human donor in good health (CMV status not recorded). Some clones in this sample may be carry-over from other donors' samples. The CDR3: CASSLEAWDNYGYTF. DNA of the CDR3: TGTGCCAGCAGCTTAGAGGCGTGGGATAACTATGGCTACACCTTC.